The present entry profiles one T cell receptor beta chain with its context. No antigen is known for it. The data were obtained in a study of shared clonotypes between healthy human individuals. Into CD45RA+ naive and CD45RA-negative memory subsets, the CD4+ cells were split. General observations from the study: Rarefaction gave evidence that sorted-subset sequencing remained incomplete despite large depth. In this cohort, only blood was sampled, and tissue repertoires likely differ. It was observed that 5% to 6% of naive CD4 clonotypes were shared across a handful of donors.

CDR3 size: 15 residues. The germline gives CDR1 MNHEY, CDR2 SVGAGI. J gave up 2 bases and V 7 bases, and 9 bases lay outside the gene matches. TCRdb's table, derived via immunoSEQ multiplex PCR, lists solely in-frame clones and lacks some. The sample lists under 2.5 million clones, about 90% seen once, with around 0.35% in the top ten. The gene calls are TRBV6-5 and TRBJ2-3; the match to TRBD2 covers 7 bases. The sequence came from a man aged 18 to 30 in good health. Some clones in this sample may be carry-over from other donors' samples. Source material: naive CD4+ T cells from PBMCs. Subset indicated: CD45RA+ positively selected. The CDR3 here is CASTRGLAVTDTQYF. DNA of the CDR3: TGTGCCAGCACCCGCGGGCTAGCGGTCACAGATACGCAGTATTTT.